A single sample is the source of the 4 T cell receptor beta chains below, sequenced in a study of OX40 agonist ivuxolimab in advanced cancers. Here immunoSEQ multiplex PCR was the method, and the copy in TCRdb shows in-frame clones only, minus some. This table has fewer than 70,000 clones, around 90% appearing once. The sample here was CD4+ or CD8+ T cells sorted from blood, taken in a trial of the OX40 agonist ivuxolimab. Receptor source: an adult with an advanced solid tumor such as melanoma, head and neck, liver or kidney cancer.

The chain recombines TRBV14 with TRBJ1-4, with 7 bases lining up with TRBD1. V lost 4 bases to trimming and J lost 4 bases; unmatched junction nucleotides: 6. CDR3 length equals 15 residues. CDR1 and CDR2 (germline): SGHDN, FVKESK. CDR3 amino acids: CASSLGGGYNEKLFF. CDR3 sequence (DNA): TGTGCCAGCAGCCTGGGAGGGGGCTATAATGAAAAACTGTTTTTT.

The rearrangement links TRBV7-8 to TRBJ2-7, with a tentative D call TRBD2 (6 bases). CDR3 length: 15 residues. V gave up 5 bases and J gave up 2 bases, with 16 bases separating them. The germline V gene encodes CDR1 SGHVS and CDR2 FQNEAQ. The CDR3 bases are TGTGCCAGCAGCCCGCGGGACCTAGGGGCCTACGAGCAGTACTTC. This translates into CASSPRDLGAYEQYF.

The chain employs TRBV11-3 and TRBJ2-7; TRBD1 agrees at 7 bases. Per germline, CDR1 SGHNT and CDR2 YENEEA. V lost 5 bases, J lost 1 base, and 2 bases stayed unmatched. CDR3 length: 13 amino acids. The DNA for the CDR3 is TGTGCCAGCAGCAAGACAGGGTCCTACGAGCAGTACTTC. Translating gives CASSKTGSYEQYF.

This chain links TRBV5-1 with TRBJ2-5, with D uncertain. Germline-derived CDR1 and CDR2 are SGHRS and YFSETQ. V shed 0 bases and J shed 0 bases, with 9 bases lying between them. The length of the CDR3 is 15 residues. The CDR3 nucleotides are TGCGCCAGCAGCTTGGGCCAGGTCTACCAAGAGACCCAGTACTTC. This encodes CASSLGQVYQETQYF.